The rows below give T cell receptor beta chains drawn from one sample of a study of shared clonotypes between healthy human individuals. Some clones are missing from TCRdb's copy, which holds only in-frame ones; the method was immunoSEQ multiplex PCR. This sample has 450,000 to 600,000 clones, with 70% to 80% found just once. Material: PBMCs. These receptor sequences come from a woman between 40 and 55 years old in good health. Some clones in this sample may be carry-over from other donors' samples. CDR3s include the opening cysteine and the closing phenylalanine or tryptophan. A D gene is named only where the DNA matches it firmly. Clone size appears in some rows only: once, few, many, or a class for an expanded clone.

d_gene	j_gene	abundance	v_gene	CDR3aa	CDR3nt
TRBD1	TRBJ1-2	.	TRBV27	CASSLWTGYGYTF	TGTGCCAGCAGTTTATGGACAGGCTATGGCTACACCTTC
TRBD1	TRBJ1-4	.	TRBV10-3	CAISETQQGAGEKLFF	TGTGCCATCAGTGAGACCCAACAGGGGGCAGGTGAAAAACTGTTTTTT
.	TRBJ2-3	.	TRBV4-3	CASSQDWTDTQYF	TGCGCCAGCAGCCAAGATTGGACAGATACGCAGTATTTT
TRBD2	TRBJ2-3	.	TRBV5-1	CASSLGGPALDTQYF	TGCGCCAGCAGCCTGGGAGGGCCCGCCTTGGATACGCAGTATTTT
.	TRBJ2-2	.	TRBV11-2	CASSLGQQGHTGEPFF	TGTGCCAGCAGCTTAGGACAGCAAGGGCACACCGGGGAGCCGTTTTTT
TRBD2	TRBJ2-7	.	TRBV7-9	CASSLVVAGPDYEQYF	TGTGCCAGCAGCTTAGTTGTAGCGGGACCCGACTACGAGCAGTACTTC
TRBD1	TRBJ1-1	.	TRBV7-2	CASSPRQGNTEAFF	TGTGCCAGCAGCCCAAGACAGGGGAACACTGAAGCTTTCTTT
.	TRBJ2-7	.	TRBV14	CASSPLGVYEQYF	TGTGCCAGCAGCCCCCTGGGGGTCTACGAGCAGTACTTC
TRBD1	TRBJ1-2	.	TRBV13	CASSPRQGTYGYTF	TGTGCCAGCAGCCCCCGACAGGGAACCTATGGCTACACCTTC
.	TRBJ2-7	.	TRBV7-9	CASSFTGDAWDEQYF	TGTGCCAGCAGCTTCACGGGGGATGCATGGGACGAGCAGTACTTC
TRBD2	TRBJ2-7	once	TRBV2	CASRPFSGILYEQYF	TGTGCCAGCCGCCCCTTTAGCGGGATTTTATACGAGCAGTACTTC
.	TRBJ2-1	once	TRBV9	CASSVVQGEVSEQFF	TGTGCCAGCAGCGTAGTTCAGGGGGAGGTGAGTGAGCAGTTCTTC
TRBD2	TRBJ2-3	.	TRBV11-3	CASSLLAGSTDTQYF	TGTGCCAGCAGCCTTCTAGCGGGGTCCACAGATACGCAGTATTTT
TRBD1	TRBJ2-7	.	TRBV7-9	CASSLRDRAYEQYF	TGTGCCAGCAGCTTACGGGACAGGGCCTACGAGCAGTACTTC
TRBD2	TRBJ2-3	.	TRBV5-4	CATGLGTDTQYF	TGTGCCACCGGACTAGGCACAGATACGCAGTATTTT
TRBD2	TRBJ2-1	.	TRBV4-2	CASSQGQGLAGEQFF	TGTGCCAGCAGCCAGGGCCAGGGACTAGCGGGAGAGCAGTTCTTC
TRBD1	TRBJ1-5	.	TRBV19	CASSMGDRYNQPQHF	TGTGCCAGTAGTATGGGGGACAGGTACAATCAGCCCCAGCATTTT
.	TRBJ2-1	.	TRBV27	CASSSISKGGEQFF	TGTGCCAGCAGTTCGATATCAAAGGGCGGAGAGCAGTTCTTC
TRBD1	TRBJ1-2	once	TRBV7-2	CASSLVGTGVYYGYTF	TGTGCCAGCAGCCTAGTTGGGACAGGGGTTTACTATGGCTACACCTTC
.	TRBJ1-1	.	TRBV19	CASSLRQTMNTEAFF	TGTGCCAGTAGTCTCCGACAGACCATGAACACTGAAGCTTTCTTT
TRBD1	TRBJ2-7	.	TRBV27	CASSYLNPGQGAREQYF	TGTGCCAGCAGCTACTTAAATCCGGGACAGGGGGCGCGGGAGCAGTACTTC
TRBD2	TRBJ2-7	.	TRBV5-1	CASSPGLAGGLSYEQYF	TGCGCCAGCAGCCCCGGACTAGCGGGAGGACTTTCCTACGAGCAGTACTTC
.	TRBJ2-7	.	TRBV20-1	CRVQGSYEQYF	TGCAGGGTACAGGGATCCTACGAGCAGTACTTC
.	TRBJ1-1	once	TRBV28	CASSTIGSGDTEAFF	TGTGCCAGCAGTACAATAGGGTCGGGGGACACTGAAGCTTTCTTT
.	TRBJ1-4	.	TRBV6-5	CASSYSWQDLEKLFF	TGTGCCAGCAGTTACTCTTGGCAGGACCTTGAAAAACTGTTTTTT
.	TRBJ2-2	.	TRBV7-8	CASSSVSHTGELFF	TGTGCCAGCAGCTCTGTCTCTCACACCGGGGAGCTGTTTTTT
TRBD2	TRBJ2-7	.	TRBV5-1	CASRNGTSATYEQYF	TGCGCCAGCAGGAACGGGACTAGCGCCACCTACGAGCAGTACTTC
TRBD2	TRBJ2-3	.	TRBV5-5	CASSLVTSGPTDTQYF	TGTGCCAGCAGCTTGGTGACTAGCGGGCCCACAGATACGCAGTATTTT
.	TRBJ1-1	.	TRBV19	CASSMYGTGYTEAFF	TGTGCCAGTAGTATGTATGGGACGGGATACACTGAAGCTTTCTTT
.	TRBJ2-5	.	TRBV7-2	CASSLQETQYF	TGTGCCAGCAGCCTCCAAGAGACCCAGTACTTC
.	TRBJ1-1	.	TRBV7-9	CASSNGGANTEAFF	TGTGCCAGCAGCAATGGGGGGGCGAATACTGAAGCTTTCTTT
.	TRBJ1-1	.	TRBV4-2	CASSLERKTEAFF	TGTGCCAGCAGCTTGGAGAGGAAGACTGAAGCTTTCTTT
TRBD1	TRBJ2-3	.	TRBV7-7	CASSSDRWSDTQYF	TGTGCTAGCAGCTCGGACAGGTGGAGCGATACGCAGTATTTT
TRBD1	TRBJ1-3	.	TRBV5-4	CASSLAGTGSNTIYF	TGTGCCAGCAGCTTGGCGGGGACAGGATCCAACACCATATATTTT
TRBD2	TRBJ2-1	.	TRBV5-1	CASSYTSVGGNEQFF	TGCGCCAGCAGCTACACTAGCGTCGGGGGGAATGAGCAGTTCTTC
TRBD1	TRBJ2-1	.	TRBV5-1	CASSWTGFSLIYNEQFF	TGCGCCAGCAGCTGGACAGGGTTCTCCCTCATCTACAATGAGCAGTTCTTC
TRBD1	TRBJ1-1	.	TRBV7-3	CASSSDRGITEAFF	TGTGCCAGCAGCTCCGACAGGGGGATCACTGAAGCTTTCTTT
TRBD1	TRBJ1-2	.	TRBV6-1	CASRENPGTGGYTF	TGTGCCAGCAGGGAGAACCCCGGGACAGGGGGCTACACCTTC
.	TRBJ1-1	.	TRBV5-1	CASSSSPTGNTEAFF	TGCGCCAGCAGCTCCAGTCCTACAGGGAACACTGAAGCTTTCTTT
TRBD1	TRBJ1-5	.	TRBV28	CASTQGGTNQPQHF	TGTGCCAGCACCCAGGGGGGAACTAATCAGCCCCAGCATTTT
TRBD1	TRBJ1-4	.	TRBV4-1	CASSQSGTGVEKLFF	TGCGCCAGCAGCCAATCCGGGACAGGTGTTGAAAAACTGTTTTTT
.	TRBJ1-2	.	TRBV28	CASSLGDRTGYTF	TGTGCCAGCAGTTTAGGGGACCGGACCGGCTACACCTTC
.	TRBJ1-5	.	TRBV7-9	CASSVSGAPGQPQHF	TGTGCCAGCAGCGTATCAGGGGCGCCTGGTCAGCCCCAGCATTTT
.	TRBJ2-2	.	TRBV9	CASSVATGASVIGELFF	TGTGCCAGCAGCGTAGCTACGGGGGCGTCGGTGATCGGGGAGCTGTTTTTT
.	TRBJ2-5	.	TRBV27	CASSSLVQETQYF	TGTGCCAGCAGTTCCCTCGTTCAAGAGACCCAGTACTTC
TRBD1	TRBJ2-7	.	TRBV18	CASSPRDRAHEQYF	TGTGCCAGCTCACCACGGGACAGGGCCCACGAGCAGTACTTC
.	TRBJ2-5	.	TRBV6-4	CASSHPWFQETQYF	TGTGCCAGCAGCCACCCGTGGTTCCAAGAGACCCAGTACTTC
.	TRBJ2-2	.	TRBV7-3	CASSLTRNTGELFF	TGTGCCAGCAGCTTAACCCGGAACACCGGGGAGCTGTTTTTT
.	TRBJ2-5	.	TRBV6-5	CASSYGVGRETQYF	TGTGCCAGCAGTTACGGGGTGGGCCGGGAGACCCAGTACTTC
.	TRBJ2-3	.	TRBV9	CASSVVTDTQYF	TGTGCCAGCAGCGTAGTGACAGATACGCAGTATTTT
.	TRBJ2-3	.	TRBV29-1	CSVVPGGYTDTQYF	TGCAGCGTTGTCCCGGGCGGGTACACAGATACGCAGTATTTT
TRBD1	TRBJ2-7	.	TRBV27	CASRLRGQGSYEQYF	TGTGCCAGCAGACTAAGAGGACAGGGGTCCTACGAGCAGTACTTC
TRBD2	TRBJ2-1	.	TRBV5-1	CASSLSGSGGYNEQFF	TGCGCCAGCAGCTTGAGCGGGAGTGGTGGATACAATGAGCAGTTCTTC
TRBD2	TRBJ2-3	.	TRBV18	CASSPAPSGGVDTQYF	TGTGCCAGCTCACCAGCCCCTAGCGGGGGGGTAGATACGCAGTATTTT